This T cell receptor (beta chain) originates from a study of T cell changes during pregnancy in multiple sclerosis. The V gene's germline CDR1 is SGHRS and CDR2 YFSETQ. The junction had 3 bases not matched to a gene; V was cut back by 3 bases and J by 5 bases. The CDR3 is 14 residues long. Sequencing used immunoSEQ multiplex PCR; TCRdb keeps in-frame clones, though not all of them. Of fewer than 80,000 clones in the sample, 90% to 95% were seen once. The TCR sequence derives from a female donor in good health, enrolled as a control in a pregnancy study. This chain connects TRBV5-1 to TRBJ2-7, with 12 bases aligning to TRBD1. The sample in question was CD4+ T cells from peripheral blood mononuclear cells, obtained in the third trimester of pregnancy. CDR3 nucleotides: TGCGCCAGCAGCTCGGGACAGGGGGCGGACGAGCAGTACTTC. This encodes CASSSGQGADEQYF. The variable domain in full, completed from reference TRBV5-1 and TRBJ2-7, reads KAGVTQTPRYLIKTRGQQVTLSCSPISGHRSVSWYQQTPGQGLQFLFEYFSETQRNKGNFPGRFSGRQFSNSRSEMNVSTLELGDSALYLCASSSGQGADEQYFGPGTRLTVT.